Each of the 17 T cell receptor beta chains below was sequenced from the same sample in a study of early stage breast cancer tumors. Generated by immunoSEQ multiplex PCR, the TCRdb table keeps only in-frame clones and is missing some. The sample consists of several thousand clones, roughly 60% of them appearing once. Sequenced: breast tumor tissue. Source of these receptors: a person between 50 and 60 years old with breast cancer.

The chain is built from TRBV9 and TRBJ2-7; D remains unclear. Trimming cost V 0 bases and J 1 base, with 11 bases left between them. The CDR3 is 15 amino acids. Germline V gene lookup returns CDR1 SGDLS and CDR2 YYNGEE. CDR3 residues: CASSVGSQLSYEQYF. Here the CDR3 DNA reads TGTGCCAGCAGCGTAGGGAGTCAGTTATCCTACGAGCAGTACTTC.

The chain couples TRBV18 to TRBJ1-4; 8 positions agree with TRBD1. This CDR3 is 16 amino acids long. CDR1 is KGHSH and CDR2 is LQKENI in the germline V gene. Trimming removed 4 bases from V and 3 bases from J; junction bases left unmatched: 7. DNA of the CDR3: TGTGCCAGCTCACGACAGGGGATCGGGGCTAATGAAAAACTGTTTTTT. This sequence encodes CASSRQGIGANEKLFF.

By frequency in the sample, this clone is medium-sized. This rearrangement joins TRBV6-5 to TRBJ2-7; no definite D call. V shed 11 bases and J shed 0 bases, with 14 bases lying between them. The germline gives CDR1 MNHEY, CDR2 SVGAGI. CDR3 length equals 13 residues. The CDR3, as DNA: TGTGCCGGGTCCTCGGGTCTCTCCTACGAGCAGTACTTC. This encodes CAGSSGLSYEQYF.

V and J are TRBV4-3 and TRBJ1-1; tentatively, D is TRBD1 (5 bases). V was pared by 2 bases and J by 1 base, with 5 bases between. There are 13 residues in the CDR3. Germline values: CDR1 LGHNA, CDR2 YSLEER. CDR3 sequence: CASSQTGNTEAFF. In DNA, the CDR3 is TGCGCCAGCAGCCAAACAGGGAACACTGAAGCTTTCTTT.

The V call is TRBV11-2, the J call TRBJ2-5; D perhaps matches TRBD2 (6 bases). This CDR3 contains 17 residues. CDR1 and CDR2 from the germline V gene are SGHAT and FQNNGV. V was shortened by 4 bases and J by 4 bases, with 22 bases between the two germline ends. The CDR3 reads CASSSGTQILKGETQYF. The CDR3, as DNA: TGTGCCAGCAGCTCCGGGACTCAGATCTTAAAAGGAGAGACCCAGTACTTC.

The chain employs TRBV19 and TRBJ2-6; D may correspond to TRBD1 or TRBD2 (5 bases each). There are 20 residues in the CDR3. Per germline, CDR1 LNHDA and CDR2 SQIVND (reference sequence). Trimming shortened V by 4 bases and J by 7 bases, and 29 bases separated the two germline ends. The CDR3 protein is CASSTEGALARTITANVLTF. As DNA, the CDR3 is TGTGCCAGTAGTACCGAAGGGGCCCTAGCACGAACGATAACCGCCAACGTCCTGACTTTC. The entire variable domain, with the rest obtained from reference TRBV19 and TRBJ2-6, is as follows: DGGITQSPKYLFRKEGQNVTLSCEQNLNHDAMYWYRQDPGQGLRLIYYSQIVNDFQKGDIAEGYSVSREKKESFPLTVTSAQKNPTAFYLCASSTEGALARTITANVLTFGAGSRLTVL.

The V gene is TRBV9, the J gene TRBJ2-7; maybe TRBD2 (6 bases). Trimming shortened V by 4 bases and J by 2 bases, and 22 bases separated the two germline ends. This CDR3 is built from 17 residues. The germline V gene encodes CDR1 SGDLS and CDR2 YYNGEE. The CDR3: CASSPYAGQGVAYEQYF. CDR3 DNA: TGTGCCAGCAGCCCTTACGCGGGGCAGGGAGTAGCCTACGAGCAGTACTTC.

The chain links TRBV2 to TRBJ2-7; 10 bases map to TRBD1. The CDR3 spans 14 residues. Germline CDR1 SNHLY, CDR2 FYNNEI. The V and J ends lost 5 bases and 1 base, in that order; junction bases with no gene match: 2. The CDR3 DNA sequence: TGTGCCAGCAGTTGGGACAGGGGATCCTACGAGCAGTACTTC. This gives the protein CASSWDRGSYEQYF.

The chain has TRBV4-3 and TRBJ2-7, with TRBD1 identical over 8 bases. Trimming removed 4 bases from V and 3 bases from J; junction bases left unmatched: 2. Germline CDR1 and CDR2: LGHNA and YSLEER. CDR3 length: 13 residues. The chain's CDR3 is CASSPDRGYEQYF. As DNA, the CDR3 is TGCGCCAGCAGCCCCGACAGGGGCTACGAGCAGTACTTC.

CDR3 DNA sequence: TGTGCCAGCAGCCACGGGACTAGTTACGAGCAGTACTTC. Translated: CASSHGTSYEQYF. The J gene is TRBJ2-7, the V gene TRBV7-2; 8 bases line up with TRBD2. The germline V gene has CDR1 SGHTA and CDR2 FQGNSA. The J segment lost 4 bases and the V segment lost 5 bases, leaving 4 bases of the junction unmatched. The CDR3 runs 13 residues. The entire variable domain, with the rest obtained from reference TRBV7-2 and TRBJ2-7, is as follows: GAGVSQSPSNKVTEKGKDVELRCDPISGHTALYWYRQSLGQGLEFLIYFQGNSAPDKSGLPSDRFSAERTGGSVSTLTIQRTQQEDSAVYLCASSHGTSYEQYFGPGTRLTVT.

The chain joins TRBV19 to TRBJ1-5, with 9 bases aligning to TRBD1. The trim removed 5 bases at V and 6 bases at J, leaving 11 bases unmatched. There are 16 residues in the CDR3. Germline CDR1 and CDR2: LNHDA and SQIVND (reference sequence). The CDR3 bases are TGTGCCAGTAGTTCGCTACAGGGGGCGCCCAGTCAGCCCCAGCATTTT. Translation gives CASSSLQGAPSQPQHF.

V and J are TRBV28 and TRBJ2-5, with 10 bases fitting TRBD2. CDR1 and CDR2 from the germline V gene are MDHEN and SYDVKM. Trimming at V came to 4 bases and at J to 2 bases, leaving 13 bases not matched to a gene. This CDR3 has 18 amino acids. For the CDR3, the DNA is TGTGCCAGCAGTTCCCACCCATGGACTAGCGGAGATCAAGAGACCCAGTACTTC. Residues: CASSSHPWTSGDQETQYF.

The rearrangement uses TRBV5-1 and TRBJ2-5, with TRBD1 identical over 7 bases. The junction had 9 bases not matched to a gene; V was cut back by 3 bases and J by 4 bases. Germline V CDR1 and CDR2: SGHRS, YFSETQ. The CDR3 is 15 amino acids. The CDR3 DNA reads TGCGCCAGCAGCTCGACAGGGTCGGGTGTAGAGACCCAGTACTTC. Translation: CASSSTGSGVETQYF.

CDR3 DNA: TGTGCCAGCAGCGTGACGACTAGCGGGGGGGCCAATGAGCAGTTCTTC. This codes for CASSVTTSGGANEQFF. This chain links TRBV9 with TRBJ2-1, with 14 positions matching TRBD2. Losses at the gene ends were 2 bases for V and 6 bases for J; bases not matched to a gene: 4. The length of the CDR3 is 16 residues. CDR1 and CDR2 (germline): SGDLS, YYNGEE.

The chain carries TRBV6-1 and TRBJ1-1, with TRBD1 matching 8 bases. Germline trimming cut 4 bases from V and 3 bases from J; bases unmatched to any gene: 7. Germline V gene sequence: CDR1 MNHNS, CDR2 SASEGT. The CDR3 contains 15 residues. The CDR3 nucleotides are TGTGCCAGCAGTGCTTCGACAGGGGCGGACACTGAAGCTTTCTTT. Residues: CASSASTGADTEAFF.

The V gene is TRBV10-1, the J gene TRBJ2-2; D is unclear. This CDR3 contains 15 residues. From germline, CDR1 is WNHNN and CDR2 SYGVQD (reference sequence). V shed 5 bases and J shed 0 bases, with 10 bases lying between them. The CDR3 loop is CASSSFSANTGELFF. CDR3 in DNA: TGCGCCAGCAGTTCGTTTTCCGCGAACACCGGGGAGCTGTTTTTT.

The chain couples TRBV28 to TRBJ1-6; D is unresolved. This CDR3 is built from 17 residues. V lost 3 bases, J lost 5 bases, and 17 bases lay in between. Germline V lookup: CDR1 MDHEN, CDR2 SYDVKM. The CDR3 reads CASSFRTSLLNNSPLHF. CDR3 bases: TGTGCCAGCAGTTTCCGAACAAGTCTCCTCAATAATTCACCCCTCCACTTT. Supplemented by reference TRBV28 and TRBJ1-6, the full variable domain reads DVKVTQSSRYLVKRTGEKVFLECVQDMDHENMFWYRQDPGLGLRLIYFSYDVKMKEKGDIPEGYSVSREKKERFSLILESASTNQTSMYLCASSFRTSLLNNSPLHFGNGTRLTVT.